Reported below is one T cell receptor beta chain. The data originate from a study of control samples from healthy donors and cancer patients. Data came from immunoSEQ multiplex PCR; TCRdb stores just in-frame clones and leaves some out. The data show 150,000 to 200,000 clones, 85% to 90% seen once. The sequence came from a man aged 18 to 29 in good health. The sequenced material came from blood.

CDR3 coding DNA: TGTGCCAGCAGTGAAGCCCACAGGTCTGGGGCCAACGTCCTGACTTTC. Amino acids: CASSEAHRSGANVLTF. The J gene is TRBJ2-6, the V gene TRBV25-1; possible D gene TRBD1, 5 bases. Germline V gene lookup returns CDR1 MGHDK and CDR2 SYGVNS. V lost 2 bases and J 1 base, leaving 9 bases between the germline ends. The CDR3 runs to 16 residues.